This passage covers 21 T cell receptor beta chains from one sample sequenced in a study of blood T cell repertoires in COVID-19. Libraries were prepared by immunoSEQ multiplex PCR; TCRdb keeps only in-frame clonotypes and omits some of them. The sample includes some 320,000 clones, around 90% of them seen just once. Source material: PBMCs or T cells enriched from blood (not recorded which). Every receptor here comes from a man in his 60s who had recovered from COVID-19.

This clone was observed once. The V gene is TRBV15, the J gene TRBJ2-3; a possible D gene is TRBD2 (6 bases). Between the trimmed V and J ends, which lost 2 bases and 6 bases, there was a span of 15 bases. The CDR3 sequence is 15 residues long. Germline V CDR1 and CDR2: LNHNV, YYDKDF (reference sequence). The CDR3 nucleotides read TGTGCCACCAGCAGATCACGTAAAAGCGGGGATACGCAGTATTTT. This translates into CATSRSRKSGDTQYF.

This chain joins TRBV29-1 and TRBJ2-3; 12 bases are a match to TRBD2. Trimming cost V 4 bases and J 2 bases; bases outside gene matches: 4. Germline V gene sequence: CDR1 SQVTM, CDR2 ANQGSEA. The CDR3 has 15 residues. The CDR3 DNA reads TGCAGCGTTGGGACTAGCGGGACTCTCACAGATACGCAGTATTTT. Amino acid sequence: CSVGTSGTLTDTQYF.

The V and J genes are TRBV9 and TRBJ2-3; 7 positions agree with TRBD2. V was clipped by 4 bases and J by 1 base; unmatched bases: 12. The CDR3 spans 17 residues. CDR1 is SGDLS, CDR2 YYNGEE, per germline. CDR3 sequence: CASSTLLGAGGTDTQYF. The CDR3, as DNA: TGTGCCAGCAGCACCCTCCTTGGGGCGGGAGGCACAGATACGCAGTATTTT.

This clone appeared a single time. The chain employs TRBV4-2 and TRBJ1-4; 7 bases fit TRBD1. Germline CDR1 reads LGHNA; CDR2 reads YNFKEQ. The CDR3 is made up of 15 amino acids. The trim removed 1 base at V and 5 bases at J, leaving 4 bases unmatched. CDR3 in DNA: TGTGCCAGCAGCCAAGCAGGGGGTAGAAATGAAAAACTGTTTTTT. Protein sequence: CASSQAGGRNEKLFF.

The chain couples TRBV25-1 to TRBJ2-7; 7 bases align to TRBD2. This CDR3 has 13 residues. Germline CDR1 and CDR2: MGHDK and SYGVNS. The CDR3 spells CATRGGASYEQYF. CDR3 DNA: TGTGCGACAAGGGGAGGGGCCTCCTACGAGCAGTACTTC.

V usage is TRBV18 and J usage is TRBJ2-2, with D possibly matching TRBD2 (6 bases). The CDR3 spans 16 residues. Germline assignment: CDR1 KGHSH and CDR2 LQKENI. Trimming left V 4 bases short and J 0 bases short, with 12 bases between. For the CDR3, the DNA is TGTGCCAGCTCACGATCTAGCGAACCGAACACCGGGGAGCTGTTTTTT. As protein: CASSRSSEPNTGELFF.

CDR3 DNA sequence: TGTGCCAGCAGCTCCTCTAGCGGGAGTGCCTACAATGAGCAGTTCTTC. Residues: CASSSSSGSAYNEQFF. The J gene is TRBJ2-1, the V gene TRBV11-3; 10 bases are a match to TRBD2. The J segment lost 2 bases and the V segment lost 4 bases, leaving 5 bases of the junction unmatched. Germline lookup yields CDR1 SGHNT and CDR2 YENEEA. This CDR3 has 16 residues.

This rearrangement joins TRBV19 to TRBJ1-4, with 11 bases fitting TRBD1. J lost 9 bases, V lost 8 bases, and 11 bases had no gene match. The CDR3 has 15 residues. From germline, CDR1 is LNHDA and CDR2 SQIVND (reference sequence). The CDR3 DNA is TGTGCCAGTGGGATCTCGGGACAGGGGGTTCAAAAACTGTTTTTT. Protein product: CASGISGQGVQKLFF.

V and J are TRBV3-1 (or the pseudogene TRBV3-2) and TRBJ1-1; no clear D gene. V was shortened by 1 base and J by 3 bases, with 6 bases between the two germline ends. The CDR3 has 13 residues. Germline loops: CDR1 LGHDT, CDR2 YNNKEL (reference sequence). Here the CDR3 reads CASSQVLYTEAFF. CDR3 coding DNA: TGTGCCAGCAGCCAAGTCTTATACACTGAAGCTTTCTTT.

The CDR3 DNA reads TGTGCCAGCAGCTTAGAGTGGGGACTTTATCCCCTCCACTTT. Translating it yields CASSLEWGLYPLHF. The gene calls are TRBV11-2 and TRBJ1-6, with D maybe TRBD1 (5 bases). With 0 bases removed from V and 13 bases from J, the gap between germline ends came to 13 bases. Germline V lookup: CDR1 SGHAT, CDR2 FQNNGV. There are 14 residues in the CDR3.

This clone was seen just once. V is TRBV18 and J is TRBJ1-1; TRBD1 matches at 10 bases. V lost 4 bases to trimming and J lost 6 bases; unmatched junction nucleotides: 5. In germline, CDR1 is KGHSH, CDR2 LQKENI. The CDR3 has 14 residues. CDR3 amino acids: CASSRQGAIPEAFF. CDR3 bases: TGTGCCAGCTCACGACAGGGGGCGATTCCTGAAGCTTTCTTT.

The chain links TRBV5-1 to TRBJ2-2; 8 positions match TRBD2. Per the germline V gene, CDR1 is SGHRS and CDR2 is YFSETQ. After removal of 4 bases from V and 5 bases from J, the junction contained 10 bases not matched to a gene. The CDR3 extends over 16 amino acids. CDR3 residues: CASSAGAGEGTGELFF. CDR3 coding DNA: TGCGCCAGCAGCGCTGGAGCGGGAGAGGGGACCGGGGAGCTGTTTTTT.

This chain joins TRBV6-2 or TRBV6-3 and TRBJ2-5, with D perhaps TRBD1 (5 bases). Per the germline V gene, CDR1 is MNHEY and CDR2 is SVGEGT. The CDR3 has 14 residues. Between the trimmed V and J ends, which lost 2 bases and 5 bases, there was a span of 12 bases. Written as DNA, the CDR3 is TGTGCCAGCAGTTACCAATGGGGCCGGGAGACCCAGTACTTC. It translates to CASSYQWGRETQYF.

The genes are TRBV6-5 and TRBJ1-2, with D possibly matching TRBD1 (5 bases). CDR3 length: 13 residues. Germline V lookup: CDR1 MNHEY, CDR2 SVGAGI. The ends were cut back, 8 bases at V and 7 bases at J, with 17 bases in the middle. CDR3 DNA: TGTGCCAGCTCCGACAAAGGGGTCAGTGGCTACACCTTC. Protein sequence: CASSDKGVSGYTF.

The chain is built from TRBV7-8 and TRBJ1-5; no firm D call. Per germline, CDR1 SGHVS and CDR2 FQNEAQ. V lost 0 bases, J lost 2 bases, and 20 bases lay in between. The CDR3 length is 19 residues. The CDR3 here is CASSLASFVGVSGNQPQHF. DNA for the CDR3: TGTGCCAGCAGCTTAGCTTCGTTTGTCGGGGTTTCGGGCAATCAGCCCCAGCATTTT.

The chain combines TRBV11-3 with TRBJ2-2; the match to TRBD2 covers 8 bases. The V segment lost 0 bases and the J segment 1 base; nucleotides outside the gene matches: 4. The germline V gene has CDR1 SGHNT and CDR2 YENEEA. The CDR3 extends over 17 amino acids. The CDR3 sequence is CASSLEAGVGNTGELFF. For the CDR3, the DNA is TGTGCCAGCAGCTTAGAAGCGGGAGTGGGGAACACCGGGGAGCTGTTTTTT.

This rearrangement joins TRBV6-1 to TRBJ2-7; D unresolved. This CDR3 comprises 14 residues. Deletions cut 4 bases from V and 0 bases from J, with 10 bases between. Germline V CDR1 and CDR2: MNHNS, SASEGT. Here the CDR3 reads CASSAAPSSYEQYF. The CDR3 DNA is TGTGCCAGCAGTGCAGCGCCCAGCTCCTACGAGCAGTACTTC.

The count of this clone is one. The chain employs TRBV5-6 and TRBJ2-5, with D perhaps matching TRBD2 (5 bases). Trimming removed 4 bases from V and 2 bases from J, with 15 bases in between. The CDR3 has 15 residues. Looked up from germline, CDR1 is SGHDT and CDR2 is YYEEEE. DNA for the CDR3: TGTGCCAGCAGCGGTGGAAGTAGGACTCAAGAGACCCAGTACTTC. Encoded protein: CASSGGSRTQETQYF.

In DNA form, the CDR3 reads TGTGCCAGCAGCCAGAGGCTACAGGCGGCCTACACCTTC. This translates into CASSQRLQAAYTF. The chain recombines TRBV3-1 (or the pseudogene TRBV3-2) with TRBJ1-2; TRBD1 might be the D (5 bases). Germline values: CDR1 LGHDT, CDR2 YNNKEL (reference sequence). V lost 3 bases and J lost 10, with 15 bases in between. This CDR3 has 13 amino acids.

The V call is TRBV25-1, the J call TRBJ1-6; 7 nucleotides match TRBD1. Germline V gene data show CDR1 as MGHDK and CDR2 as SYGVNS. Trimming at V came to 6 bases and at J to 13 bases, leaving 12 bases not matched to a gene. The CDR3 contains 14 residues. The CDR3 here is CASSDRQGLGPLHF. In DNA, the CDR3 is TGTGCCAGCAGCGATAGACAGGGACTGGGGCCCCTCCACTTT.

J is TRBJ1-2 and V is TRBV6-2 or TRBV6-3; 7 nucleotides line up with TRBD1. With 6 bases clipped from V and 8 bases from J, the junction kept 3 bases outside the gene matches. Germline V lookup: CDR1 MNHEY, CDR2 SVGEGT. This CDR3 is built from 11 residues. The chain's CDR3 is CASSTGEGYTF. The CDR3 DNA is TGTGCCAGCAGCACAGGGGAAGGCTACACCTTC.